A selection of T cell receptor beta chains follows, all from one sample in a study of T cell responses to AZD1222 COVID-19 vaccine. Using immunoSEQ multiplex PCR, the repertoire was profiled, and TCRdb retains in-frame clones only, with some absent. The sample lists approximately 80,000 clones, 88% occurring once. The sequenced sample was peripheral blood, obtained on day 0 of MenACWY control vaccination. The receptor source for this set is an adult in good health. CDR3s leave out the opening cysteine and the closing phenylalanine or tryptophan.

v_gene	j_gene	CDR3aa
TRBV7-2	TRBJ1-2	ASSDGPGGYGYT
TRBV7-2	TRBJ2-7	ASSLNTYEQY
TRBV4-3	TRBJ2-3	ASSQEASTDTQY
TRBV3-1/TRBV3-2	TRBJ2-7	ASSRAPYEQY
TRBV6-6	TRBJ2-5	ASGTVETQY
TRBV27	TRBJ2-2	ASSYRLNGELF
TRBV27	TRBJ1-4	ASSPEAHLATNEKLF
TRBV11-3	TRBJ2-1	ASSSRRLAVNYNEQF
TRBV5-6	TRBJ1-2	ASSLGPANYGYT
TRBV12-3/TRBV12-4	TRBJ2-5	ASSLSGQETQY
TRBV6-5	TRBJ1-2	ASSSTTITYGYT
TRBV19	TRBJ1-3	ASKGKYSGNTIY
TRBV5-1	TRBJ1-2	ASSPAGTGGRDGYT
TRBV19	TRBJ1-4	ASIGALF
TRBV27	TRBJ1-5	ASTPDGTGGKSLFDSNQPQH
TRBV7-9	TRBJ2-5	ASSLIQETQY
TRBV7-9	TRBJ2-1	ASSWTANEQF
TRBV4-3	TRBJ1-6	ASSQDDNSPLH
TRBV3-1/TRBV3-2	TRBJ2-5	ASSPTGWETQY
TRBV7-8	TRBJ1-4	ASSPRGRPNEKLF
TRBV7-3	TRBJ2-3	ASSPGTGSNTQY
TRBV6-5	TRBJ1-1	ASSYSQNTEAF
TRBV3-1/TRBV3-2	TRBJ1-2	ASSHTGDGYT
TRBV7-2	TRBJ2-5	ASSLTETQY
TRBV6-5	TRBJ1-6	ASSPTGGYNSPLH
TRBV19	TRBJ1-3	ASSTTLQGDTIY